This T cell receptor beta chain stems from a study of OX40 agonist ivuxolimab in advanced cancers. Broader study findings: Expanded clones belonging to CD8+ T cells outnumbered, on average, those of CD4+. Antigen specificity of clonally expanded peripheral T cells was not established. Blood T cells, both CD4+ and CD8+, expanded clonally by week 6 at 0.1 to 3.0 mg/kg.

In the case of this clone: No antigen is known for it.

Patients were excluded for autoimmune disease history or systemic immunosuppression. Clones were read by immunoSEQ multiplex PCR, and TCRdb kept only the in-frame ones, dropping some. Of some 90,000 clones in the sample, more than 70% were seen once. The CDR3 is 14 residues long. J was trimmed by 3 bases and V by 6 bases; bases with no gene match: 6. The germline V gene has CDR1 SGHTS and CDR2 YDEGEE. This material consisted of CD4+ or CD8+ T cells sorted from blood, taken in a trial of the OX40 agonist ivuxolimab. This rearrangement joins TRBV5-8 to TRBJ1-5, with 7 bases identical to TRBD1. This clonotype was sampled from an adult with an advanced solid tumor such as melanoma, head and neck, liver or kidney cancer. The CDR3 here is CASTSGQINQPQHF. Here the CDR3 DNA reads TGTGCCAGCACCTCGGGACAGATCAATCAGCCCCAGCATTTT.